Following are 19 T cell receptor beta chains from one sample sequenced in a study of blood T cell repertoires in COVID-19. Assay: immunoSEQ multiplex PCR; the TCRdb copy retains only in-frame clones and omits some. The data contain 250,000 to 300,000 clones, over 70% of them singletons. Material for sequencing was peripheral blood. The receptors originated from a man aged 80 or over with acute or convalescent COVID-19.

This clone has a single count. CDR3 bases: TGTGCCAGCAGCTTAGGCGGGAGGGCCTCCAATGAGCAGTTCTTC. It specifies CASSLGGRASNEQFF. The chain carries TRBV7-9 and TRBJ2-1; 9 bases match TRBD2. Germline CDR1 reads SEHNR; CDR2 reads FQNEAQ (reference sequence). V shed 1 base and J 6 bases; nucleotides not matched to a gene: 4. This CDR3 comprises 15 residues.

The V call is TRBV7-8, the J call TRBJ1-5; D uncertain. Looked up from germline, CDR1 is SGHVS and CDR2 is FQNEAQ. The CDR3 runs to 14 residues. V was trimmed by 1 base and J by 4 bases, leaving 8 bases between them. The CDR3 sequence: CASSLVGGNQPQHF. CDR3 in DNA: TGTGCCAGCAGCTTAGTCGGCGGAAATCAGCCCCAGCATTTT.

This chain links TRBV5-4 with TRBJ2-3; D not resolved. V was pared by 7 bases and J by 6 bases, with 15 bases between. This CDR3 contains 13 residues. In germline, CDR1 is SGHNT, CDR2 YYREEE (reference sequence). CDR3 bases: TGTGCCAGCCACCGAGAAATTGCGGATACGCAGTATTTT. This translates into CASHREIADTQYF.

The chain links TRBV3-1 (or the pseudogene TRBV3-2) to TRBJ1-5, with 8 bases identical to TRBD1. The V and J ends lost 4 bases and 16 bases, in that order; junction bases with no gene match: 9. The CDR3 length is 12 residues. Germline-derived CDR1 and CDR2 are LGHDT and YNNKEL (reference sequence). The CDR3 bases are TGTGCCAGCAGCCCCAAGACAGGGGCGATACATTTT. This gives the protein CASSPKTGAIHF.

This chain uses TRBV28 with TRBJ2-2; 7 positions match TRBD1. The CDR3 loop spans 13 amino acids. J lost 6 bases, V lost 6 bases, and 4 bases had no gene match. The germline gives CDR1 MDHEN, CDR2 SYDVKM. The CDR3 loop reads CASRGQLAGELFF. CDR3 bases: TGTGCCAGCAGGGGACAGTTAGCCGGGGAGCTGTTTTTT.

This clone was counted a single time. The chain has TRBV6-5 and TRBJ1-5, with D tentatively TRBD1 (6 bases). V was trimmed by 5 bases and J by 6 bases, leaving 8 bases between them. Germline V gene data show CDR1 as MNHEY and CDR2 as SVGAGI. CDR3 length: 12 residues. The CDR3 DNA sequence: TGTGCCAGCAGTAACAGGGCTCAGCCCCAGCATTTT. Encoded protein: CASSNRAQPQHF.

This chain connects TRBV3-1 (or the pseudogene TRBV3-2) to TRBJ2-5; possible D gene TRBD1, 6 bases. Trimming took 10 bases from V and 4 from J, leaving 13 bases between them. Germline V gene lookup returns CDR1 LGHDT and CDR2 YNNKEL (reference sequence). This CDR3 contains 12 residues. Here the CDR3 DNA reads TGTGCCACCCGGGACATTGGAGAGACCCAGTACTTC. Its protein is CATRDIGETQYF.

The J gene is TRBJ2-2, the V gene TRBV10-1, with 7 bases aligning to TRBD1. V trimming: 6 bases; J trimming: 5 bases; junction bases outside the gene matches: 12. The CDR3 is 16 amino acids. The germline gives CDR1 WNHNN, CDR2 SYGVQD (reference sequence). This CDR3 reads CASRGPTGSETGELFF. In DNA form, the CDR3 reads TGCGCCAGCAGAGGACCGACAGGGTCGGAAACCGGGGAGCTGTTTTTT.

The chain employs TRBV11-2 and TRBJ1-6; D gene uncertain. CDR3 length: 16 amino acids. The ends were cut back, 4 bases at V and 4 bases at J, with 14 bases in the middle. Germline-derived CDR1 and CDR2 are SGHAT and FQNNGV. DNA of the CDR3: TGTGCCAGCAGCTCCGACGGGGTTGGGTATAATTCACCCCTCCACTTT. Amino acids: CASSSDGVGYNSPLHF.

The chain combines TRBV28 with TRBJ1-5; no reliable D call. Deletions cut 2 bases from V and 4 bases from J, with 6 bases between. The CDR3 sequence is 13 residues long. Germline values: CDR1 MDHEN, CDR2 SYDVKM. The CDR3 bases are TGTGCCAGCAGTTTAAGTCGGAATCAGCCCCAGCATTTT. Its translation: CASSLSRNQPQHF.

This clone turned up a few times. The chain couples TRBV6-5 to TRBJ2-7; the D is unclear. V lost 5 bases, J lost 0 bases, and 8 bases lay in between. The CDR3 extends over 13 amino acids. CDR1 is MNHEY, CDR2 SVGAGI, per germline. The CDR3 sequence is CASSTVDSYEQYF. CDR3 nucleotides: TGTGCCAGCAGTACAGTAGACTCCTACGAGCAGTACTTC.

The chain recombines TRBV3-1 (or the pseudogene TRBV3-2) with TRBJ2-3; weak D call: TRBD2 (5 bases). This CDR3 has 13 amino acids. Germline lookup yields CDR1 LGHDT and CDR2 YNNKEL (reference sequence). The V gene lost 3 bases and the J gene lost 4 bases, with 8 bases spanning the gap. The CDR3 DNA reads TGTGCCAGCAGCCAGAACGGGGCAGATACGCAGTATTTT. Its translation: CASSQNGADTQYF.

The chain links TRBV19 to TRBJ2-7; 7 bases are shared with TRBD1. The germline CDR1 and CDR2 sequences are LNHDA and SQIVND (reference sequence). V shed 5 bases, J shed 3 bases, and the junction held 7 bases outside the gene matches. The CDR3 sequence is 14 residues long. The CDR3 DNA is TGTGCCAGTAGTGATCCGGGACAGAGCTACGAGCAGTACTTC. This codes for CASSDPGQSYEQYF.

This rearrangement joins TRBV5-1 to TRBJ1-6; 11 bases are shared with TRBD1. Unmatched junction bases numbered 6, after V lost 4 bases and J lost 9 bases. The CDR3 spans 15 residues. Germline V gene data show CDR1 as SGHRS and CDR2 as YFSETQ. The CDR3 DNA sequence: TGCGCCAGCAGCCCGGGGGGGACAGGGGGTTCACCCCTCCACTTT. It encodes CASSPGGTGGSPLHF. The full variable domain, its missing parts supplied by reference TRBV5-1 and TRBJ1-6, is KAGVTQTPRYLIKTRGQQVTLSCSPISGHRSVSWYQQTPGQGLQFLFEYFSETQRNKGNFPGRFSGRQFSNSRSEMNVSTLELGDSALYLCASSPGGTGGSPLHFGNGTRLTVT.

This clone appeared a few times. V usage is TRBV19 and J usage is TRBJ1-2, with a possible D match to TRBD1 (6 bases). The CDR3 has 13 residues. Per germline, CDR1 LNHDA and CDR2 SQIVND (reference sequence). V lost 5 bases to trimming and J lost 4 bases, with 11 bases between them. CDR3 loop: CASSSTGLYGYTF. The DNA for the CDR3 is TGTGCCAGTAGTTCGACAGGTCTCTATGGCTACACCTTC.

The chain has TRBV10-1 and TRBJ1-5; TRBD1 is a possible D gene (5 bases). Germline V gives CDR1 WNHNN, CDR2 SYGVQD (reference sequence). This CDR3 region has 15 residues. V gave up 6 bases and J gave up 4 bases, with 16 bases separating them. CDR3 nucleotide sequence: TGCGCCAGCAGAAGATATGAGGGACTGAATCAGCCCCAGCATTTT. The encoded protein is CASRRYEGLNQPQHF.

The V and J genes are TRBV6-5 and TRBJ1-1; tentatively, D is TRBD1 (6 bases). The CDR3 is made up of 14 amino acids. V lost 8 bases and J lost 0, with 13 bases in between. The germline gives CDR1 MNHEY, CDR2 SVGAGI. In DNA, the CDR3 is TGTGCCAGCCGCATGGGGGCCCTGAACACTGAAGCTTTCTTT. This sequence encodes CASRMGALNTEAFF.

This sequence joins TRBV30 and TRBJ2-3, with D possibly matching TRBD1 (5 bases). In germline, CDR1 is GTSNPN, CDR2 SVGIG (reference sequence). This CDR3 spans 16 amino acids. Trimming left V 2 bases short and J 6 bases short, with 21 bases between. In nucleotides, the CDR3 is TGTGCCTGGAGTAATGATCAGGGTGCTGGGTCCGATACGCAGTATTTT. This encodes CAWSNDQGAGSDTQYF.

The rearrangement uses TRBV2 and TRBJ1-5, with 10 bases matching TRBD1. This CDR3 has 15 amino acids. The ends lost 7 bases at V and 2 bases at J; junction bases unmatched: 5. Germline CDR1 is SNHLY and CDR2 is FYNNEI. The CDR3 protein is CASTRGTGGNQPQHF. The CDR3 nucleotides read TGTGCCAGCACCCGAGGGACAGGGGGCAATCAGCCCCAGCATTTT.